The 22 T cell receptor beta chains given below trace back to one sample, sequenced in a study of OX40 agonist ivuxolimab in advanced cancers. Assay: immunoSEQ multiplex PCR; the TCRdb copy retains only in-frame clones and omits some. This table holds some 74,000 clones, more than 75% found once. The sequenced sample was CD4+ or CD8+ T cells sorted from blood, obtained in a trial of the OX40 agonist ivuxolimab. The receptors shown here come from an adult with an advanced solid tumor such as melanoma, head and neck, liver or kidney cancer.

The gene calls are TRBV28 and TRBJ2-1; D gene ambiguous. Germline V gene sequence: CDR1 MDHEN, CDR2 SYDVKM. The CDR3 totals 15 residues. V was pared by 5 bases and J by 0 bases, with 11 bases between. CDR3 residues: CASSPSSGSYNEQFF. CDR3 nucleotides: TGTGCCAGCAGTCCGTCGTCGGGCTCCTACAATGAGCAGTTCTTC. The whole variable domain, remainder taken from reference TRBV28 and TRBJ2-1, is DVKVTQSSRYLVKRTGEKVFLECVQDMDHENMFWYRQDPGLGLRLIYFSYDVKMKEKGDIPEGYSVSREKKERFSLILESASTNQTSMYLCASSPSSGSYNEQFFGPGTRLTVL.

The rearrangement uses TRBV5-1 and TRBJ1-4; D might be TRBD1 (6 bases). This CDR3 comprises 16 residues. Germline lookup yields CDR1 SGHRS and CDR2 YFSETQ. The V and J ends lost 4 bases and 8 bases respectively, with 21 bases between them. The DNA of the CDR3 is TGCGCCAGCAGCCCATCTGTCCGGGGGCGCGGAGAAAAACTGTTTTTT. Encoded protein: CASSPSVRGRGEKLFF.

In its sample, this clone was seen a few times. The chain is built from TRBV5-1 and TRBJ1-1; 11 bases fit TRBD1. CDR1 is SGHRS and CDR2 is YFSETQ in the germline V gene. This CDR3 comprises 16 residues. V dropped 1 base and J dropped 4; count of bases not matched to a gene: 6. The CDR3 loop reads CASSLSTGTGGTEAFF. The CDR3 DNA follows: TGCGCCAGCAGCTTGAGTACCGGGACAGGGGGCACTGAAGCTTTCTTT.

V usage is TRBV7-9 and J usage is TRBJ2-7; 9 bases align to TRBD1. V dropped 5 bases and J dropped 12; count of bases not matched to a gene: 8. The CDR3 is 12 residues long. The V gene's germline CDR1 is SEHNR and CDR2 FQNEAQ (reference sequence). CDR3 protein: CASSTGGGFWYF. In DNA, the CDR3 is TGTGCCAGCAGCACAGGGGGCGGGTTCTGGTACTTC. Full variable domain (remainder filled in from reference TRBV7-9 and TRBJ2-7): DTGVSQNPRHKITKRGQNVTFRCDPISEHNRLYWYRQTLGQGPEFLTYFQNEAQLEKSRLLSDRFSAERPKGSFSTLEIQRTEQGDSAMYLCASSTGGGFWYFGPGTRLTVT.

V gene TRBV29-1 combines with J gene TRBJ2-1; D possibly corresponds to TRBD1 (5 bases). Germline V gene sequence: CDR1 SQVTM, CDR2 ANQGSEA. This CDR3 contains 15 residues. Trimming cost V 4 bases and J 0 bases, with 13 bases left between them. Here the CDR3 reads CSVGQGLRSYNEQFF. The CDR3 nucleotides are TGCAGCGTTGGGCAGGGCTTACGCTCCTACAATGAGCAGTTCTTC.

This chain uses TRBV5-4 with TRBJ2-3; D gene unclear. The CDR3 contains 16 residues. Germline V gene sequence: CDR1 SGHNT, CDR2 YYREEE (reference sequence). The germline V and J ends were trimmed by 0 bases and 2 bases, with 13 bases remaining between them. The CDR3 sequence: CASSLGGSSSTDTQYF. The CDR3 nucleotides are TGTGCCAGCAGCTTGGGGGGTAGTTCCTCCACAGATACGCAGTATTTT.

V and J are TRBV5-6 and TRBJ2-5, with D maybe TRBD2 (6 bases). The CDR3 is 15 amino acids. Germline V gene lookup returns CDR1 SGHDT and CDR2 YYEEEE. V lost 0 bases to trimming and J lost 5 bases, with 14 bases between them. CDR3 DNA sequence: TGTGCCAGCAGCTTGGCCGGAGGGTCAGGGGAGACCCAGTACTTC. Encoded protein: CASSLAGGSGETQYF.

There are a few counts of this clone. The V gene is TRBV9, the J gene TRBJ2-1; the match to TRBD2 covers 14 bases. The CDR3 sequence is 16 residues long. Germline V CDR1 and CDR2: SGDLS, YYNGEE. V gave up 1 base and J gave up 8 bases; unmatched junction bases: 5. The CDR3 nucleotides read TGTGCCAGCAGCGTACTAGGGACTAGCGGGGGTCATGAGCAGTTCTTC. Its protein is CASSVLGTSGGHEQFF.

The rearrangement links TRBV7-2 to TRBJ2-7, with D unclear. The CDR3 is made up of 12 amino acids. Germline V gene data show CDR1 as SGHTA and CDR2 as FQGNSA. Trimming took 5 bases from V and 3 from J, leaving 8 bases between them. This CDR3 is CASSDSYYEQYF. The CDR3 coding sequence is TGTGCCAGCAGCGACTCATACTACGAGCAGTACTTC.

Of note for this clone: This sample also contains other DNA sequences that code for the same CDR3. This chain joins TRBV18 and TRBJ1-5; D remains ambiguous. Trimming cost V 3 bases and J 4 bases, with 7 bases left between them. Germline lookup yields CDR1 KGHSH and CDR2 LQKENI. CDR3 length equals 13 residues. The CDR3 region is CASSPGSNQPQHF. CDR3 DNA: TGTGCCAGCTCACCGGGGAGTAATCAGCCCCAGCATTTT.

This clone was counted once. This chain connects TRBV28 to TRBJ2-5; D might be TRBD2 (5 bases). V lost 5 bases to trimming and J lost 5 bases, with 9 bases between them. This CDR3 is 12 amino acids long. CDR1 and CDR2 (germline): MDHEN, SYDVKM. The CDR3 DNA reads as TGTGCCAGCAGTGACCCGGGGGAGACCCAGTACTTC. This codes for CASSDPGETQYF.

The chain has TRBV7-2 and TRBJ2-2; D is ambiguous. With 2 bases removed from V and 1 base from J, the gap between germline ends came to 8 bases. The CDR3 covers 15 residues. Germline V gene data show CDR1 as SGHTA and CDR2 as FQGNSA. Here the CDR3 DNA reads TGTGCCAGCAGCTTAAGTAAGGGGAACACCGGGGAGCTGTTTTTT. Translation: CASSLSKGNTGELFF.

The chain joins TRBV5-6 to TRBJ2-7; D possibly uses TRBD1 or TRBD2 (5 bases each). The CDR3 is 13 residues long. Looked up from germline, CDR1 is SGHDT and CDR2 is YYEEEE. Trimming removed 4 bases at V and 3 bases at J, with 11 bases between. CDR3 loop: CASSPGTLYEQYF. CDR3 coding DNA: TGTGCCAGCAGCCCCGGGACCCTCTACGAGCAGTACTTC.

The chain employs TRBV21-1 and TRBJ1-4; the table names TRBD1, a call not compared with the DNA. TRBV21-1 is a documented pseudogene. The CDR3 extends over 15 amino acids. In DNA, the CDR3 is TGTGCCAGCAGCAACTGGGACAGGGGAGGGAAAAAACTGTTTTTT. Translating it yields CASSNWDRGGKKLFF.

V gene TRBV28 combines with J gene TRBJ1-1, with unresolved D. Germline V gene sequence: CDR1 MDHEN, CDR2 SYDVKM. V was shortened by 2 bases and J by 4 bases, with 11 bases between the two germline ends. This CDR3 has 14 amino acids. In DNA form, the CDR3 reads TGTGCCAGCAGTTTAGATGGCCTGGGCACTGAAGCTTTCTTT. Translating gives CASSLDGLGTEAFF.

This rearrangement joins TRBV7-2 to TRBJ2-3, with D maybe TRBD1 (5 bases). From germline, CDR1 is SGHTA and CDR2 FQGNSA. V was cut by 1 base and J by 1 base, with 6 bases left in between. The CDR3 consists of 14 residues. The DNA of the CDR3 is TGTGCCAGCAGCTTAGGACAGCGCACAGATACGCAGTATTTT. Its protein is CASSLGQRTDTQYF.

The J gene is TRBJ1-5, the V gene TRBV6-5; D perhaps matches TRBD1 (6 bases). Per germline, CDR1 MNHEY and CDR2 SVGAGI. Trimming pared 5 bases from V and 6 bases from J, leaving 14 bases between. There are 14 residues in the CDR3. In nucleotides, the CDR3 is TGTGCCAGCAGTACCGAACAGGGTCTTCAGCCCCAGCATTTT. This translates into CASSTEQGLQPQHF.

Comment on this clone: A read error may account for a junction end that differs from germline. The CDR3 protein is CASRLGSGTGGHGYTF. The CDR3 coding sequence is TGTGCCAGCAGGTTGGGCTCCGGGACAGGGGGCCATGGCTACACCTTC. This rearrangement joins TRBV5-6 to TRBJ1-2; 12 bases align to TRBD1. Per germline, CDR1 SGHDT and CDR2 YYEEEE. The CDR3 loop spans 16 amino acids. The full variable domain, in which reference TRBV5-6 and TRBJ1-2 provide the parts outside the CDR3, is DAGVTQSPTHLIKTRGQQVTLRCSPKSGHDTVSWYQQALGQGPQFIFQYYEEEERQRGNFPDRFSGHQFPNYSSELNVNALLLGDSALYLCASRLGSGTGGHGYTFGSGTRLTVV.

This chain uses TRBV28 with TRBJ1-2; D is perhaps TRBD1 (6 bases). Germline lookup yields CDR1 MDHEN and CDR2 SYDVKM. Trimming cost V 7 bases and J 4 bases, with 19 bases left between them. The CDR3 is made up of 15 amino acids. The CDR3 nucleotides are TGTGCCAGCATCCGGGCCCCAGGGGTCGGCTATGGCTACACCTTC. Its protein is CASIRAPGVGYGYTF.

This chain joins TRBV2 and TRBJ1-4; D gene uncertain. CDR1 SNHLY and CDR2 FYNNEI come from the germline V gene. CDR3 length: 13 residues. Trimming shortened V by 6 bases and J by 5 bases, and 10 bases separated the two germline ends. The CDR3 protein is CASRRETNEKLFF. In DNA, the CDR3 is TGTGCCAGCAGGAGGGAGACCAATGAAAAACTGTTTTTT.

The CDR3 is CASSPRTGGAFTEAFF. The CDR3 DNA reads TGTGCCAGCAGCCCGAGGACAGGGGGCGCGTTCACTGAAGCTTTCTTT. This chain joins TRBV5-4 and TRBJ1-1, with 11 bases fitting TRBD1. CDR1 and CDR2 (germline): SGHNT, YYREEE (reference sequence). J gave up 4 bases and V 4 bases, and 9 bases lay outside the gene matches. This CDR3 has 16 residues.

This chain links TRBV25-1 with TRBJ2-5; the D call may be TRBD1 or TRBD2 (6 bases each). The CDR3 is made up of 13 amino acids. In germline, CDR1 is MGHDK, CDR2 SYGVNS. Deletions cut 10 bases from V and 1 base from J, with 13 bases between. This CDR3 is CATNKGGQETQYF. The CDR3 DNA reads as TGTGCCACCAATAAGGGGGGCCAAGAGACCCAGTACTTC. Complete variable domain (other parts from reference TRBV25-1 and TRBJ2-5): EADIYQTPRYLVIGTGKKITLECSQTMGHDKMYWYQQDPGMELHLIHYSYGVNSTEKGDLSSESTVSRIRTEHFPLTLESARPSHTSQYLCATNKGGQETQYFGPGTRLLVL.